The source of this T cell receptor (beta chain) is a study of cytomegalovirus exposure and HLA in healthy donors. It was with 60 Vbeta and 13 Jbeta primers that the PCR ran. Data came from immunoSEQ multiplex PCR; TCRdb stores just in-frame clones and leaves some out. The sample comprises some 98,000 clones, around 80% of which are singletons, and more than 1.4% rests with the top ten. In germline, CDR1 is SGHAT, CDR2 FQNNGV. V lost 5 bases and J lost 5, with 12 bases in between. The CDR3 spans 13 residues. Study results and limitations: TCR sequences were mostly rare, though some public TCRs occurred in many donors. It is likely that the observed cluster of highly shared sequence variants was a sequencing artifact. Previously analyzed data showed that most TCR beta V segments were productive at a frequency of about 90% or about 30%.

A word on this clone: Its target is unknown.

Sequences were obtained from PBMCs. V and J are TRBV11-2 and TRBJ1-1, with D maybe TRBD1 (6 bases). The TCR originated in a middle-aged man in good health and CMV-seronegative. CDR3 bases: TGTGCCAGCAGCCGAACCAGGGGTACTGAAGCTTTCTTT. Its translation is CASSRTRGTEAFF.